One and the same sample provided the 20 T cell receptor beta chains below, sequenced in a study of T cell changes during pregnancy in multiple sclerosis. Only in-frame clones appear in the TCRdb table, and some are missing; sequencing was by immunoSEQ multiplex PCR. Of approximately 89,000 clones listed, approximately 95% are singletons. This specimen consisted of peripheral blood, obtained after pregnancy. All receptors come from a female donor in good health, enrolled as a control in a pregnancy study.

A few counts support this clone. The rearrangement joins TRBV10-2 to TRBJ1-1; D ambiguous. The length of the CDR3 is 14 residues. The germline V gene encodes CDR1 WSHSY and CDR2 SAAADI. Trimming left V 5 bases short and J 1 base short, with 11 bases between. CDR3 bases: TGCGCCAGCAGTCCCCTGAGTAGGAACACTGAAGCTTTCTTT. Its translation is CASSPLSRNTEAFF.

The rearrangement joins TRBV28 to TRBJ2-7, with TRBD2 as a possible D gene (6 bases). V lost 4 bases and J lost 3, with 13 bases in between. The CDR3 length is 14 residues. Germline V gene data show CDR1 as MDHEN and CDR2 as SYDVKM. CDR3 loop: CASSSAGTFYEQYF. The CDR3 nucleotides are TGTGCCAGCAGTTCGGCGGGGACTTTCTACGAGCAGTACTTC. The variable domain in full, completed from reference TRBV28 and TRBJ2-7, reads DVKVTQSSRYLVKRTGEKVFLECVQDMDHENMFWYRQDPGLGLRLIYFSYDVKMKEKGDIPEGYSVSREKKERFSLILESASTNQTSMYLCASSSAGTFYEQYFGPGTRLTVT.

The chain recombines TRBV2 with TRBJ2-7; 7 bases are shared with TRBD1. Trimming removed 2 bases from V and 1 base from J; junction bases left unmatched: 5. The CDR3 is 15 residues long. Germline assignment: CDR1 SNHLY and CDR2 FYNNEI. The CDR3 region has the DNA TGTGCCAGCAGTGAACGGACAGGCAAATCCTACGAGCAGTACTTC. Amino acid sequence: CASSERTGKSYEQYF.

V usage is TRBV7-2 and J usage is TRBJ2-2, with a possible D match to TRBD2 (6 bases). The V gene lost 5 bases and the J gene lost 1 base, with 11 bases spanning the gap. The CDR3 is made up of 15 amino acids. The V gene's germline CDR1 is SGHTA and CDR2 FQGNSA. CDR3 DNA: TGTGCCAGCAGCCGTACTAGCTGGAACACCGGGGAGCTGTTTTTT. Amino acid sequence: CASSRTSWNTGELFF.

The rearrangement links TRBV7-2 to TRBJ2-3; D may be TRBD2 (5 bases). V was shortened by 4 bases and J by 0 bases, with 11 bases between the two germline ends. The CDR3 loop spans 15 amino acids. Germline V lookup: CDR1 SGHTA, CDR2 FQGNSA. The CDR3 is CASSSSGLSTDTQYF. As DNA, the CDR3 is TGTGCCAGCAGCTCATCTGGACTCAGCACAGATACGCAGTATTTT.

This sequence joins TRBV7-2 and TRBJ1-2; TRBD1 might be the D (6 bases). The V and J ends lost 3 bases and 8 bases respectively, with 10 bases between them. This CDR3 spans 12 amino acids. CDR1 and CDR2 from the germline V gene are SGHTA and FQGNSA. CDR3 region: CASSFSGGGYTF. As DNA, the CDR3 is TGTGCCAGCAGCTTTAGCGGGGGCGGCTACACCTTC.

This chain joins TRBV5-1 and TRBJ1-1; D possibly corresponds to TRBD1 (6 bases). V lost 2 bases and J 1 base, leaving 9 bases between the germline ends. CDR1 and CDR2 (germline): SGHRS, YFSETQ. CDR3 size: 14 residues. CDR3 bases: TGCGCCAGCAGCTTACAGGGTTCGAACACTGAAGCTTTCTTT. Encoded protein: CASSLQGSNTEAFF.

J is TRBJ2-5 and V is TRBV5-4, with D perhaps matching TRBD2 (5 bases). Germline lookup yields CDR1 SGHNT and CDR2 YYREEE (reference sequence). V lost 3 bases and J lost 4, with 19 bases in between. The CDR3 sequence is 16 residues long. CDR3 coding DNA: TGTGCCAGCAGCTCTTTAACTAGTAACCCAAGAGAGACCCAGTACTTC. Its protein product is CASSSLTSNPRETQYF.

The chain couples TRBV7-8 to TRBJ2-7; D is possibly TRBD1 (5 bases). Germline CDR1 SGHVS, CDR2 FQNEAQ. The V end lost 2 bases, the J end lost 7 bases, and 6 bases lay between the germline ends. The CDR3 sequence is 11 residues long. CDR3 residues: CASSLQGEQYF. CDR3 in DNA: TGTGCCAGCAGCTTACAGGGAGAGCAGTACTTC.

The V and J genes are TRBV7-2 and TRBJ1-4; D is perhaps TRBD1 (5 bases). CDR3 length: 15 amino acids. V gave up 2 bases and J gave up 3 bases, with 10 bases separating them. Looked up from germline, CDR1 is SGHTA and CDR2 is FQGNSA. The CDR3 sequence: CASSLMQGPNEKLFF. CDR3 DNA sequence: TGTGCCAGCAGCTTAATGCAGGGCCCTAATGAAAAACTGTTTTTT.

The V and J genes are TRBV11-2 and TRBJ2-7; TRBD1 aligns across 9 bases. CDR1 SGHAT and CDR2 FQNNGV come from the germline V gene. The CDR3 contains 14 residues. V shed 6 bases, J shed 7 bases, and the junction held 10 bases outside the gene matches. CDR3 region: CASRKEQGAREQYF. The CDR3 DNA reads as TGTGCCAGCAGGAAAGAACAGGGGGCGAGAGAGCAGTACTTC.

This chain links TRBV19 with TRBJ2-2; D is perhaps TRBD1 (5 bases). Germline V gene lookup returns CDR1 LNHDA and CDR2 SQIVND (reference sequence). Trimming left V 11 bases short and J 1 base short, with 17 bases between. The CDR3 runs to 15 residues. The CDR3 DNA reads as TGTGCCGCACGCCCTGGGGCTCAGAACACCGGGGAGCTGTTTTTT. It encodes CAARPGAQNTGELFF.

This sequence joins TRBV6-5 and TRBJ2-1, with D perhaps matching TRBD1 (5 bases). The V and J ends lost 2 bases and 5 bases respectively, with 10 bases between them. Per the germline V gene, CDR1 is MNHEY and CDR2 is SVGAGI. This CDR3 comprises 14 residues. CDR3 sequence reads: CASSYQGSHNEQFF. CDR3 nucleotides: TGTGCCAGCAGTTACCAGGGCAGTCACAATGAGCAGTTCTTC.

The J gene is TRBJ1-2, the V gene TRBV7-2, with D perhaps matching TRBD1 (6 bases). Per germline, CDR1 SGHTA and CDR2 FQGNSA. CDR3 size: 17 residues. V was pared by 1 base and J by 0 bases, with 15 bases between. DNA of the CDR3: TGTGCCAGCAGCTTAGGGGTGGGGGCTAATTCTAACTATGGCTACACCTTC. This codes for CASSLGVGANSNYGYTF.

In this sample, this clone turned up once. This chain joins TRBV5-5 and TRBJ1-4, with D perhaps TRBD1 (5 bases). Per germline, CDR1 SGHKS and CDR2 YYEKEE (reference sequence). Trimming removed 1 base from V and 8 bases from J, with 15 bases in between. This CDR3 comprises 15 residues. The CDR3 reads CASSLRAAQEEKLFF. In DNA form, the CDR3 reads TGTGCCAGCAGCTTGAGGGCCGCACAGGAGGAAAAACTGTTTTTT.

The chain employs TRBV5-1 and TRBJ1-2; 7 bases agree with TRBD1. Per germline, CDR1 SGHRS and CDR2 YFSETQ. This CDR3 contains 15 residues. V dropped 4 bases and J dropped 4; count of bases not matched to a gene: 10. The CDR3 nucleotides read TGCGCCAGCAGCCCGTTGGAGACAGGGACCTATGGCTACACCTTC. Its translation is CASSPLETGTYGYTF.

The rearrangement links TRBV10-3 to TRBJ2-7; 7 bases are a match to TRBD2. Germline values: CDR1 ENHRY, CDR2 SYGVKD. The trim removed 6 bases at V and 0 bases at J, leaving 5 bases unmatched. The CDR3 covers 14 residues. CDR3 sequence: CAIRDLAASYEQYF. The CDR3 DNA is TGTGCCATCAGGGATCTAGCGGCCTCCTACGAGCAGTACTTC.

Here the CDR3 DNA reads TGTGCCAGCAGCTTAAGGGGGGGGCAAGGGAACACTGAAGCTTTCTTT. Encoded protein: CASSLRGGQGNTEAFF. The chain joins TRBV5-5 to TRBJ1-1; TRBD1 might be the D (6 bases). Germline values: CDR1 SGHKS, CDR2 YYEKEE (reference sequence). The CDR3 runs 16 residues. V was trimmed by 2 bases and J by 1 base, leaving 15 bases between them.

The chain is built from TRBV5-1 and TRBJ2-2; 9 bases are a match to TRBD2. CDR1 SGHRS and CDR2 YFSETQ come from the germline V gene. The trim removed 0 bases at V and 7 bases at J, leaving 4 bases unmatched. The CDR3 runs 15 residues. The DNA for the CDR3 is TGCGCCAGCAGCTTGGTAGCGGGAGAAGGCGGGGAGCTGTTTTTT. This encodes CASSLVAGEGGELFF. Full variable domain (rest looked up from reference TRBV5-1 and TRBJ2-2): KAGVTQTPRYLIKTRGQQVTLSCSPISGHRSVSWYQQTPGQGLQFLFEYFSETQRNKGNFPGRFSGRQFSNSRSEMNVSTLELGDSALYLCASSLVAGEGGELFFGEGSRLTVL.

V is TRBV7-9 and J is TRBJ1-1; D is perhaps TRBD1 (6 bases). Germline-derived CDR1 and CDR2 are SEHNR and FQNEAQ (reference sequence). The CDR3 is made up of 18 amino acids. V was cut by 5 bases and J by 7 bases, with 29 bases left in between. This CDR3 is CASSPQWGTGRGIDEAFF. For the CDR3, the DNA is TGTGCCAGCAGCCCCCAGTGGGGTACAGGGAGGGGCATTGATGAAGCTTTCTTT.